This T cell receptor (beta chain) comes out of a study of T cell responses to AZD1222 COVID-19 vaccine. Of note for this clone: What it binds is unknown.

Germline V gives CDR1 DFQATT, CDR2 SNEGSKA (reference sequence). The CDR3 is 12 amino acids. Trimming removed 3 bases from V and 5 bases from J, with 8 bases in between. The data were produced by immunoSEQ multiplex PCR, yet TCRdb's version contains in-frame clones alone and is incomplete. The profile shows 250,000 to 300,000 clones, approximately 94% of them singletons. General observations from the study: Repertoire collection took place solely once the T cell response had peaked.

The gene calls are TRBV20-1 and TRBJ1-5; D unclear. This clonotype was sampled from an adult who received the AZD1222 COVID-19 vaccine. This material consisted of peripheral blood, taken 28 days after the second AZD1222 dose. The CDR3 spells CSASSRDQPQHF. The CDR3, as DNA: TGCAGTGCTAGTTCCCGTGATCAGCCCCAGCATTTT.